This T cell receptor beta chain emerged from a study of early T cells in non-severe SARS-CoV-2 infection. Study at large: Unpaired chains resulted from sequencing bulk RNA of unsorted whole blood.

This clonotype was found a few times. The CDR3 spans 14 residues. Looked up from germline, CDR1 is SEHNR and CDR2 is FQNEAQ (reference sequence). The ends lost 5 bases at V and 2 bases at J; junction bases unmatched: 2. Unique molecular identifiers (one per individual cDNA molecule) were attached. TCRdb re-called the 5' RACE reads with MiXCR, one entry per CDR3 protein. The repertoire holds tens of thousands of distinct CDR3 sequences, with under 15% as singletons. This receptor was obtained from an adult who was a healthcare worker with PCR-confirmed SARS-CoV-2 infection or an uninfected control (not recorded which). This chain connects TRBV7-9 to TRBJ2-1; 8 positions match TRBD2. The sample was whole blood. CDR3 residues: CASSPGGTYNEQFF. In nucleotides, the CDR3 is TGTGCCAGCAGCCCGGGGGGGACCTACAATGAGCAGTTCTTC.